This TCR beta chain stems from a study of early T cells in non-severe SARS-CoV-2 infection (dated by TCRdb to the early 2020s). The study in broad terms: Bulk RNA from unsorted whole blood was used for TCR sequencing, so alpha and beta chains could not be paired. Broader findings and caveats from the paper: VDJdb matching was skewed toward anti-spike CD8 responses and likely underestimated virus-specific expansions, missing private and CD4 specificities.

With regard to this clonotype: Its antigen is currently not known. Base qualities are not at hand, and no much larger clone is one base apart.

The receptor library was made with 5' RACE. For sequencing, a NextSeq 500 was employed. Unique molecular identifiers were attached to individual cDNA molecules in the TCR library protocol so that sequencing error and PCR bias could be corrected. TCR alpha and beta chains were both sequenced, and the abundances of alpha and beta sequences in each sample were closely correlated with each other. Per the source publication's procedure: Decombinator V4 was used to perform V gene, J gene and CDR3 annotation of TCR sequences. TCRs were defined as expanded if a significant change between any two time points was detected under a Poisson model with p below 0.0001. Abundances of TCRs were expressed as counts per million after normalisation to the total number of TCRs sequenced in each sample. TRAV1-2 paired with TRAJ12, TRAJ20 or TRAJ33 defined MAIT TCRs, while TRAV10 paired with TRAJ18 defined iNKT TCRs. VDJdb, accessed on 1 November 2021, was searched for TCRs annotated for CMV, EBV and SARS-CoV-2, and TCRs annotated for more than one antigen were excluded. TCRdb reran the public reads through fastp at Q25 and MiXCR, keeping productive beta chains. Rows with a matching CDR3 protein are joined into one entry that keeps the most common DNA and genes. The V and J calls shown here were made by TCRdb, not taken from the authors' results. This sample lists tens of thousands of distinct CDR3 sequences; roughly 4.1% were detected once. The ten most abundant clones make up 20% of the sample.

This was a case-control study nested in a cohort of healthcare workers in London, UK, who had nasopharyngeal swab PCR tests and blood samples taken every week. Healthcare workers were enrolled in the week of the UK lockdown, from 23 to 31 March 2020, and were followed every week for up to roughly 15 weeks. As encoded in the germline V gene, CDR1 is LGHNA while CDR2 is YSLEER. The V end loses 4 bases and the J end loses 7 bases, and a stretch of 9 bases separates them. From the cysteine up to the phenylalanine, the CDR3 has a length of 12 residues. Just the 36-base CDR3 DNA is kept, in frame starting at base 1.

This sequence was found in an adult who was a healthcare worker with PCR-confirmed SARS-CoV-2 infection or an uninfected control (not recorded which). The chain joins TRBV4-3 to TRBJ2-3, with the D gene uncertain. The sequencing input was whole blood. The CDR3 amino acid sequence is: CASSPDSYTQYF. The bases are TGCGCCAGCAGCCCCGACTCATATACGCAGTATTTT.